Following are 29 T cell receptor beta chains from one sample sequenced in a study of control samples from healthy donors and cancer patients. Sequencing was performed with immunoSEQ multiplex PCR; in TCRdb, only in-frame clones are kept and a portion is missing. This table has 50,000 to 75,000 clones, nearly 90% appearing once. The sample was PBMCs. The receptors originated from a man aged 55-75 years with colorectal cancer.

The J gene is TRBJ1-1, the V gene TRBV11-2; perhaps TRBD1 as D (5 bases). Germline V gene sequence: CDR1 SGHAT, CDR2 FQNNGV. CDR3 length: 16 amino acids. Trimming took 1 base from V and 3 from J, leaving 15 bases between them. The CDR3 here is CASSLGSGTAYTEAFF. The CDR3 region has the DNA TGTGCCAGCAGCTTAGGCTCCGGGACGGCTTACACTGAAGCTTTCTTT.

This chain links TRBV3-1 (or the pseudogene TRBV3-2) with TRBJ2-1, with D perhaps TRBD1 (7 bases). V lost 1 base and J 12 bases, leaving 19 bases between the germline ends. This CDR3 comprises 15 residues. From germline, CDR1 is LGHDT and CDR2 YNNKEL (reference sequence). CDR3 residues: CASSQAGGNDGGQFF. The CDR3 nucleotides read TGTGCCAGCAGCCAAGCAGGGGGGAATGACGGAGGGCAGTTCTTC.

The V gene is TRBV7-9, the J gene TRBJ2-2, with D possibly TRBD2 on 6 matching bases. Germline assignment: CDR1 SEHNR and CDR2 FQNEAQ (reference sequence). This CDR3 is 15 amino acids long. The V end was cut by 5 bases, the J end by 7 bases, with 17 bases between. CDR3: CASSPRSGGGGELFF. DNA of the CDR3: TGTGCCAGCAGCCCTAGGTCCGGGGGAGGCGGGGAGCTGTTTTTT.

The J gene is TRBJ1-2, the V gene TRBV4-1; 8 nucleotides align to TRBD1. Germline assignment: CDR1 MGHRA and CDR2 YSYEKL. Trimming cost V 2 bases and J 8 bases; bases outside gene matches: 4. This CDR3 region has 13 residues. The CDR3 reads CASSQQGALGYTF. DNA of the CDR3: TGCGCCAGCAGCCAACAGGGGGCGTTAGGCTACACCTTC.

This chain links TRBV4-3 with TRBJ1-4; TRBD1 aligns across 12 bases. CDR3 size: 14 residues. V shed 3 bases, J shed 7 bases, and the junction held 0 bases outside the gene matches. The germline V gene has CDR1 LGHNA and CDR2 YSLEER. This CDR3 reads CASSQGQGAEKLFF. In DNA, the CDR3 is TGCGCCAGCAGCCAGGGACAGGGGGCTGAAAAACTGTTTTTT.

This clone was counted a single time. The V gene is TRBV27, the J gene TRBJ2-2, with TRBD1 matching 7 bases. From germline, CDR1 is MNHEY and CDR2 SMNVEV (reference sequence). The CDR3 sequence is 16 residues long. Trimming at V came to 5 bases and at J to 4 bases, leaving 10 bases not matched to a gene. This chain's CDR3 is CASSLRTGRGTGELFF. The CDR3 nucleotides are TGTGCCAGCAGTCTTCGGACAGGCCGCGGCACCGGGGAGCTGTTTTTT.

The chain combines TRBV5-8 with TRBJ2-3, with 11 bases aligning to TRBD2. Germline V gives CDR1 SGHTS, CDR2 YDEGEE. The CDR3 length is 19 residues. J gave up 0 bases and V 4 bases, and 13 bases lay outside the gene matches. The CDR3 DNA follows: TGTGCCAGCAGCCTGGAAGGTACTAGCGGGGGAAAGAGCACAGATACGCAGTATTTT. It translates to CASSLEGTSGGKSTDTQYF.

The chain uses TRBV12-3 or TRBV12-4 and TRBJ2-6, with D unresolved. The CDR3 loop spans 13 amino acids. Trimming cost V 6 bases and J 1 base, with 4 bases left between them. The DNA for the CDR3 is TGTGCCAGCAGGAAATCTGGGGCCAACGTCCTGACTTTC. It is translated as CASRKSGANVLTF.

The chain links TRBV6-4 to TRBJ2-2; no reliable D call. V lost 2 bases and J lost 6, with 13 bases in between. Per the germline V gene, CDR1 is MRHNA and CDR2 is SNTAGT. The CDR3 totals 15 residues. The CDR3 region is CASSDGPHLAGELFF. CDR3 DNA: TGTGCCAGCAGTGACGGGCCGCACCTGGCCGGGGAGCTGTTTTTT.

CDR3 sequence reads: CASSQLAGGRTDTQYF. CDR3 in DNA: TGTGCCAGCAGCCAACTAGCGGGGGGCCGCACAGATACGCAGTATTTT. The chain couples TRBV3-1 (or the pseudogene TRBV3-2) to TRBJ2-3; TRBD2 agrees at 11 bases. Unmatched junction bases numbered 2, after V lost 2 bases and J lost 1 base. Germline-derived CDR1 and CDR2 are LGHDT and YNNKEL (reference sequence). This CDR3 spans 16 amino acids.

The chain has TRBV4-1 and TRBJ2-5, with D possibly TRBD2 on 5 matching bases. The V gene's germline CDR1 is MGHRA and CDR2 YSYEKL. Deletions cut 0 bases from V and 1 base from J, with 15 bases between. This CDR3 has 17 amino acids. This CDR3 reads CASSQDPTSGSQETQYF. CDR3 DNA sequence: TGCGCCAGCAGCCAAGACCCGACTTCGGGGAGCCAAGAGACCCAGTACTTC.

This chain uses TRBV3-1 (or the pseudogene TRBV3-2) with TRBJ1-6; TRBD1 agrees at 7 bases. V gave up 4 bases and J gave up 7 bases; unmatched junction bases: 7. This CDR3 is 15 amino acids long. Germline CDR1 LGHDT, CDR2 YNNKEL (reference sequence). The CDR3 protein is CASSLSGTVNSPLHF. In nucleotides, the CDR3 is TGTGCCAGCAGCCTCTCCGGGACAGTAAATTCACCCCTCCACTTT.

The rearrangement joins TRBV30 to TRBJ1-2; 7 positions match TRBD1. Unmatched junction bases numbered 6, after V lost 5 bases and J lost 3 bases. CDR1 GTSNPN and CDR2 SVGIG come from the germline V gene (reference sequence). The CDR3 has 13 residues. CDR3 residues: CAWAYRGDYGYTF. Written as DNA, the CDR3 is TGTGCCTGGGCATACAGGGGAGACTATGGCTACACCTTC.

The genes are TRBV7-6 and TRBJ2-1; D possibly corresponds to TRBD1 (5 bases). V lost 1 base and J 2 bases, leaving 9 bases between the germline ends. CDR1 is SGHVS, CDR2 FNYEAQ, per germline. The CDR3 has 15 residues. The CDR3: CASSLGQGAYNEQFF. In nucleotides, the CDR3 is TGTGCCAGCAGCTTAGGACAAGGGGCCTACAATGAGCAGTTCTTC.

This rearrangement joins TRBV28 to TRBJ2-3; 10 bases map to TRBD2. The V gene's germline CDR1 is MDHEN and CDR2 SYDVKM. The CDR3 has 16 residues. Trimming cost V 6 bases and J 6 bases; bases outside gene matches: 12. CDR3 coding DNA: TGTGCCAGCAGCCTTCCCCCAGCGGGGGGGGCGGATACGCAGTATTTT. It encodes CASSLPPAGGADTQYF.

The CDR3 bases are TGTGCCAGCAGCGTAAGCGGATTTAATGAAAAACTGTTTTTT. It specifies CASSVSGFNEKLFF. V gene TRBV9 combines with J gene TRBJ1-4, with no clear D. Germline V CDR1 and CDR2: SGDLS, YYNGEE. The V and J ends lost 1 base and 4 bases respectively, with 8 bases between them. CDR3 size: 14 residues.

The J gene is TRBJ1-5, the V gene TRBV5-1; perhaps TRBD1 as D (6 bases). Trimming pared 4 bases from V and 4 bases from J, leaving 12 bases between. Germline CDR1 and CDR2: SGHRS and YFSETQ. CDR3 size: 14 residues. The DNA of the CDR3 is TGCGCCAGCAGCCCGGACAGCATTAATCAGCCCCAGCATTTT. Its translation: CASSPDSINQPQHF.

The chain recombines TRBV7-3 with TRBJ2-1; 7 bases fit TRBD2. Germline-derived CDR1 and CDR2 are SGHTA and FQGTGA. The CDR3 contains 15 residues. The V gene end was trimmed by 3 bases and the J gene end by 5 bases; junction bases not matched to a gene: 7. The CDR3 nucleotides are TGTGCCAGCAGCTTTCCGACGAGCGGGGACAATGAGCAGTTCTTC. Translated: CASSFPTSGDNEQFF.

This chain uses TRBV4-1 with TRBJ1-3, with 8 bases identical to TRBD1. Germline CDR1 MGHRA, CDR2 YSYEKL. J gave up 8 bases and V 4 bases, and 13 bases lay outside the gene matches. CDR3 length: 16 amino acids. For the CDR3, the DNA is TGCGCCAGCAGCCGAGATCACGGGACAGGTGGTGACACCATATATTTT. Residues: CASSRDHGTGGDTIYF.

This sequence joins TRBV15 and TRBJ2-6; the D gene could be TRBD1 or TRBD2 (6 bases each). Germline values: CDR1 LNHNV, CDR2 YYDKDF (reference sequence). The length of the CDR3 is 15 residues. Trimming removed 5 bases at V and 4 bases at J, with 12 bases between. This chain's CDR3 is CATSRGGTGANVLTF. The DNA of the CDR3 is TGTGCCACCAGCCGAGGGGGGACCGGGGCCAACGTCCTGACTTTC.

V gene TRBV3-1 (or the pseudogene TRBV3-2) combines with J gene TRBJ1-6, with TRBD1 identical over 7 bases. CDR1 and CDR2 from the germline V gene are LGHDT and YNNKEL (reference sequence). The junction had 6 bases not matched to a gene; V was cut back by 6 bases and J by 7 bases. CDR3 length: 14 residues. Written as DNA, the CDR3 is TGTGCCAGCAGTTTTGTGGGACAGAATTCACCCCTCCACTTT. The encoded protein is CASSFVGQNSPLHF.

Here the CDR3 DNA reads TGTGCCAGCAGCTTAGGCAGTTATATCCAAGAGACCCAGTACTTC. It yields the protein CASSLGSYIQETQYF. The chain recombines TRBV7-2 with TRBJ2-5; no reliable D call. This CDR3 is 15 amino acids long. Germline CDR1 is SGHTA and CDR2 is FQGNSA. Trimming left V 1 base short and J 1 base short, with 10 bases between.

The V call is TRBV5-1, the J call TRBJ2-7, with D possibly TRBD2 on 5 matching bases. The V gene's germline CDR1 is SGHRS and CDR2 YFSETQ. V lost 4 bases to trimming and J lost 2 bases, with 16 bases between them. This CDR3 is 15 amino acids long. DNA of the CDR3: TGCGCCAGCAGCCCCGCCGGTAGCGCAACCTACGAGCAGTACTTC. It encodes CASSPAGSATYEQYF.

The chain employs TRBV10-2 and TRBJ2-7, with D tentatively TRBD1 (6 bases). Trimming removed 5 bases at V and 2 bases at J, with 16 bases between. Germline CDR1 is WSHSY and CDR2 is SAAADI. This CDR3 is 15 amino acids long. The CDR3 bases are TGCGCCAGCAGTCCACAGGGCTCTATCCCCTACGAGCAGTACTTC. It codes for CASSPQGSIPYEQYF.

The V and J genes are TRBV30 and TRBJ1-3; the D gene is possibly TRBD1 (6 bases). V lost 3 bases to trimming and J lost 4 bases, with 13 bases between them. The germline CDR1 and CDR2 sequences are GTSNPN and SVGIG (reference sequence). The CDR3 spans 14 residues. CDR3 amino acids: CAWRSRGAGNTIYF. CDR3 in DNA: TGTGCCTGGAGGAGCCGGGGGGCAGGAAACACCATATATTTT. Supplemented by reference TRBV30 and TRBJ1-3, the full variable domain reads SQTIHQWPATLVQPVGSPLSLECTVEGTSNPNLYWYRQAAGRGLQLLFYSVGIGQISSEVPQNLSASRPQDRQFILSSKKLLLSDSGFYLCAWRSRGAGNTIYFGEGSWLTVV.

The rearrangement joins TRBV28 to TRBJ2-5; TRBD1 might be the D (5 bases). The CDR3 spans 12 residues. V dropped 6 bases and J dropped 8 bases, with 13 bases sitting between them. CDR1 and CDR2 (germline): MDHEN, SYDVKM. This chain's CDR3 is CASSIRGVTQYF. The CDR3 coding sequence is TGTGCCAGCAGCATTAGGGGCGTTACCCAGTACTTC.

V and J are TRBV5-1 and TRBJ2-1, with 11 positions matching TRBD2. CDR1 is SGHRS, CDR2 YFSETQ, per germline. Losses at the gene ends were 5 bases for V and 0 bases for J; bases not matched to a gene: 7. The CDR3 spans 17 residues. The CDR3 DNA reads TGCGCCAGCAGTCCCGGGACTAGCGGCGGCTCCTACAATGAGCAGTTCTTC. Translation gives CASSPGTSGGSYNEQFF. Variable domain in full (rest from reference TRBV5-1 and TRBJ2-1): KAGVTQTPRYLIKTRGQQVTLSCSPISGHRSVSWYQQTPGQGLQFLFEYFSETQRNKGNFPGRFSGRQFSNSRSEMNVSTLELGDSALYLCASSPGTSGGSYNEQFFGPGTRLTVL.

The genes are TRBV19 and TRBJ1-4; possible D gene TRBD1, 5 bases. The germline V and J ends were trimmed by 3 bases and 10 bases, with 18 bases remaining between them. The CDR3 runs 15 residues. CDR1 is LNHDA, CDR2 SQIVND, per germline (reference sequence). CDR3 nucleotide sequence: TGTGCCAGTAGTATGCAGGACGGATGGGGGGGAAAACTGTTTTTT. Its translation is CASSMQDGWGGKLFF.

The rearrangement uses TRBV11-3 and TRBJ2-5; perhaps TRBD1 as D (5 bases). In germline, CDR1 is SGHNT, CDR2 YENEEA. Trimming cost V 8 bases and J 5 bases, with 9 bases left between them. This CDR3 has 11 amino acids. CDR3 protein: CASGRGETQYF. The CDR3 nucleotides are TGTGCCAGCGGTAGGGGCGAGACCCAGTACTTC. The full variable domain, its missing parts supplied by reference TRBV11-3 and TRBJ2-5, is EAGVVQSPRYKIIEKKQPVAFWCNPISGHNTLYWYLQNLGQGPELLIRYENEEAVDDSQLPKDRFSAERLKGVDSTLKIQPAELGDSAVYLCASGRGETQYFGPGTRLLVL.